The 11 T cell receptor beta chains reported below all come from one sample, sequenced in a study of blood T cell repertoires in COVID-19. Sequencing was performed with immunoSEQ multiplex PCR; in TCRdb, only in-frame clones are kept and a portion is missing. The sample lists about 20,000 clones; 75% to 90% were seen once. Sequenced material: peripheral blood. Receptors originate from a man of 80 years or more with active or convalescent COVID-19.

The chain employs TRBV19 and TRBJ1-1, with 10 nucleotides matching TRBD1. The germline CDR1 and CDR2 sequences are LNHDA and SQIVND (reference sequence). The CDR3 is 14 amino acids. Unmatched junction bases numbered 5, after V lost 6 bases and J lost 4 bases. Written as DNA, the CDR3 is TGTGCCAGTAGCGGACAGGGGGTGGGCACTGAAGCTTTCTTT. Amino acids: CASSGQGVGTEAFF.

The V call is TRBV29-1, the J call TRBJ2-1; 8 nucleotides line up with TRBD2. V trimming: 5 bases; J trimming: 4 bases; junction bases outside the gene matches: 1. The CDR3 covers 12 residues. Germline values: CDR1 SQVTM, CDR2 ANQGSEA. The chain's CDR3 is CSVTSGYNEQFF. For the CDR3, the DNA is TGCAGCGTTACTAGCGGTTACAATGAGCAGTTCTTC.

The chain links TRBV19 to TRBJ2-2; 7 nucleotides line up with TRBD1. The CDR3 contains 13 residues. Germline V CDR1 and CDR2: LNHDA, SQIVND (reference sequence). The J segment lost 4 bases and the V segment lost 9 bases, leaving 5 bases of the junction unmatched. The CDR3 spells CASRTGVTGELFF. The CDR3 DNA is TGTGCCAGCCGCACAGGGGTCACCGGGGAGCTGTTTTTT. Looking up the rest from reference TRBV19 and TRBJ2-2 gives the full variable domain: DGGITQSPKYLFRKEGQNVTLSCEQNLNHDAMYWYRQDPGQGLRLIYYSQIVNDFQKGDIAEGYSVSREKKESFPLTVTSAQKNPTAFYLCASRTGVTGELFFGEGSRLTVL.

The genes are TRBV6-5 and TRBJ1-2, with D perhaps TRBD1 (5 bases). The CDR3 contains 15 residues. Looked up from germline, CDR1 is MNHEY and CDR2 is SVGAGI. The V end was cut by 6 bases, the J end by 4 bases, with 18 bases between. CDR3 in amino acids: CASSSDSSSPYGYTF. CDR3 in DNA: TGTGCCAGCAGCTCCGACAGCTCATCCCCCTATGGCTACACCTTC.

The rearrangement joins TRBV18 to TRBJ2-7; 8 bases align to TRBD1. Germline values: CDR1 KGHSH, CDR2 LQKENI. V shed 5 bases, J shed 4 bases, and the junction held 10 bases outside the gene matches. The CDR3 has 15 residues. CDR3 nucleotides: TGTGCCAGCTCATCCACCGGGACAGGACAATACGAGCAGTACTTC. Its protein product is CASSSTGTGQYEQYF. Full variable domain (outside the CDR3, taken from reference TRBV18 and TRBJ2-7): NAGVMQNPRHLVRRRGQEARLRCSPMKGHSHVYWYRQLPEEGLKFMVYLQKENIIDESGMPKERFSAEFPKEGPSILRIQQVVRGDSAAYFCASSSTGTGQYEQYFGPGTRLTVT.

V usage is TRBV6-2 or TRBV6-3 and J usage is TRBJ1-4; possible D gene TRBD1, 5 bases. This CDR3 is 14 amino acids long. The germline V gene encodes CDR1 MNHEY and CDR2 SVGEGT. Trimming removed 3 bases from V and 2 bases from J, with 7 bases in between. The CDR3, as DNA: TGTGCCAGCAGTTATGGGGGGACTAATGAAAAACTGTTTTTT. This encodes CASSYGGTNEKLFF.

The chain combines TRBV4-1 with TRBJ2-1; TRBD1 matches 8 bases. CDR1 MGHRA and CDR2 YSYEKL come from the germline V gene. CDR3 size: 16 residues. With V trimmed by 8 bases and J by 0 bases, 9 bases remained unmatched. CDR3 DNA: TGCGCCAGCCGATCCCCAGGGGGCTACTCCTACAATGAGCAGTTCTTC. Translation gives CASRSPGGYSYNEQFF.

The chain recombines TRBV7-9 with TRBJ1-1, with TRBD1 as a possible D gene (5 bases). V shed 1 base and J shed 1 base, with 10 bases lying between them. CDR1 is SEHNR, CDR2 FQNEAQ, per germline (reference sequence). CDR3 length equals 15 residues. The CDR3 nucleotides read TGTGCCAGCAGCTTAGGTGACAGATCGAACACTGAAGCTTTCTTT. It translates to CASSLGDRSNTEAFF.

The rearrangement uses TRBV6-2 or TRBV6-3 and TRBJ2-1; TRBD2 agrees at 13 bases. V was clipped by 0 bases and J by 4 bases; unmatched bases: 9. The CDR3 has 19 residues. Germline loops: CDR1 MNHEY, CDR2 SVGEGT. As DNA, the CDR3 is TGTGCCAGCAGTTACTCGCCGAGACTAGCGGGGGGCGAGTACAATGAGCAGTTCTTC. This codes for CASSYSPRLAGGEYNEQFF.

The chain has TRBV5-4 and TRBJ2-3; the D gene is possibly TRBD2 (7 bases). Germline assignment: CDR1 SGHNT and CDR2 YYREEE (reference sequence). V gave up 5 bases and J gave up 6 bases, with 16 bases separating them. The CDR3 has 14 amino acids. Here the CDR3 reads CASSHTGRADTQYF. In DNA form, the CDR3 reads TGTGCCAGCAGTCACACAGGGAGGGCGGATACGCAGTATTTT.

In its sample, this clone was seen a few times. CDR3 in amino acids: CASTLQETQYF. The DNA for the CDR3 is TGTGCCAGCACCCTTCAAGAGACCCAGTACTTC. The rearrangement joins TRBV2 to TRBJ2-5, with D uncertain. Germline loops: CDR1 SNHLY, CDR2 FYNNEI. The V end was cut by 7 bases, the J end by 2 bases, with 5 bases between. The CDR3 loop spans 11 amino acids.